This TCR beta chain comes out of a study of cytomegalovirus exposure and HLA in healthy donors. Overall study: The 130 or so validation repertoires, a later analysis reported, used the same platform as the approximately 630 first-cohort repertoires. Study-wide points: Cytomegalovirus-associated status was assigned to around 160 TCR beta chains. The CMV antigen specificity of a few CMV-associated chains was confirmed through in vitro analysis. One later analysis, an examination of the approximately 130 validation repertoires, found that first-cohort TCR clusters tended to co-occur in them.

This clone was counted a single time. Its antigen is not known. The V gene lost 0 bases and the J gene lost 4 bases, with 16 bases spanning the gap. The CDR3 length is 17 residues. Data came from immunoSEQ multiplex PCR; TCRdb stores just in-frame clones and leaves some out. The sample holds about 83,000 clones, roughly 96% seen once. This chain connects TRBV23-1 to TRBJ1-5, with D tentatively TRBD1 (5 bases). TRBV23-1 has ORF status, its function being uncertain. The receptor was derived from a woman under 30 in good health and CMV-seronegative. The sample was PBMCs. The chain's CDR3 is CASSQSAEGRRNQPQHF. CDR3 nucleotide sequence: TGCGCCAGCAGTCAATCCGCCGAGGGGAGGAGAAATCAGCCCCAGCATTTT.